What follows are 16 T cell receptor beta chains derived from one specimen sequenced in a study of cytomegalovirus exposure and HLA in healthy donors. The PCR contained 60 Vbeta and 13 Jbeta primers. Generated by immunoSEQ multiplex PCR, the TCRdb table keeps only in-frame clones and is missing some. The table records some 160,000 clones, approximately 83% of them present only once. The sequencing input was PBMCs. These receptors came from a woman aged 40 to 50 in good health and CMV-seronegative.

V gene TRBV28 combines with J gene TRBJ1-3; 7 nucleotides agree with TRBD1. The trim removed 6 bases at V and 0 bases at J, leaving 2 bases unmatched. Germline loops: CDR1 MDHEN, CDR2 SYDVKM. There are 14 residues in the CDR3. CDR3 nucleotides: TGTGCCAGCAGGGGGACAGTCTCTGGAAACACCATATATTTT. Its protein product is CASRGTVSGNTIYF.

This clone was observed once. The chain links TRBV14 to TRBJ2-1; TRBD2 matches 11 bases. The CDR3 runs to 17 residues. V gave up 3 bases and J gave up 5 bases; unmatched junction bases: 9. Per germline, CDR1 SGHDN and CDR2 FVKESK. DNA of the CDR3: TGTGCCAGCAGCCACCCGATAGCGGGAGGGGGGAACAATGAGCAGTTCTTC. It yields the protein CASSHPIAGGGNNEQFF. The entire variable domain, with the rest obtained from reference TRBV14 and TRBJ2-1, is as follows: EAGVTQFPSHSVIEKGQTVTLRCDPISGHDNLYWYRRVMGKEIKFLLHFVKESKQDESGMPNNRFLAERTGGTYSTLKVQPAELEDSGVYFCASSHPIAGGGNNEQFFGPGTRLTVL.

The rearrangement links TRBV5-1 to TRBJ2-2, with TRBD2 matching over 13 bases. The CDR3 runs 18 residues. Germline values: CDR1 SGHRS, CDR2 YFSETQ. V lost 4 bases, J lost 4 bases, and 10 bases stayed unmatched. This CDR3 reads CASSVALAGGPGTGELFF. The CDR3 region has the DNA TGCGCCAGCAGCGTAGCACTAGCGGGAGGGCCCGGCACCGGGGAGCTGTTTTTT. Combining the CDR3 with reference TRBV5-1 and TRBJ2-2 gives the whole variable domain KAGVTQTPRYLIKTRGQQVTLSCSPISGHRSVSWYQQTPGQGLQFLFEYFSETQRNKGNFPGRFSGRQFSNSRSEMNVSTLELGDSALYLCASSVALAGGPGTGELFFGEGSRLTVL.

V is TRBV4-1 and J is TRBJ2-7; D might be TRBD2 (5 bases). The CDR3 has 13 amino acids. Per germline, CDR1 MGHRA and CDR2 YSYEKL. Trimming cost V 0 bases and J 6 bases, with 9 bases left between them. DNA of the CDR3: TGCGCCAGCAGCCAAGAAGGGAGACCCGAGCAGTACTTC. Translated, it gives CASSQEGRPEQYF.

V is TRBV9 and J is TRBJ1-2; D gene uncertain. The CDR3 is made up of 11 amino acids. V lost 6 bases and J lost 3, with 6 bases in between. Germline V gene sequence: CDR1 SGDLS, CDR2 YYNGEE. This CDR3 is CASNRDYGYTF. DNA of the CDR3: TGTGCCAGCAATCGAGACTATGGCTACACCTTC.

This clone was recorded once. The chain carries TRBV6-5 and TRBJ1-4; 8 positions agree with TRBD1. The CDR3 runs 16 residues. Trimming removed 0 bases from V and 3 bases from J; junction bases left unmatched: 3. Germline CDR1 MNHEY, CDR2 SVGAGI. CDR3 amino acids: CASSYSTGQANEKLFF. Here the CDR3 DNA reads TGTGCCAGCAGTTACTCGACGGGACAGGCTAATGAAAAACTGTTTTTT.

A word on this clone: Germline is not matched at one junction end, which may reflect a read error. This sequence joins TRBV7-9 and TRBJ1-1, with 9 bases that match TRBD1. This CDR3 has 16 amino acids. In germline, CDR1 is SEHNR, CDR2 FQNEAQ (reference sequence). In nucleotides, the CDR3 is TGTTCCAGCAGCTTTGCCGGGACAGGGCTCTACACTGAAGCTTTCTTT. The encoded protein is CSSSFAGTGLYTEAFF.

The chain uses TRBV28 and TRBJ2-2; 10 positions agree with TRBD2. With V trimmed by 6 bases and J by 6 bases, 31 bases remained unmatched. The CDR3 runs 23 residues. The germline V gene encodes CDR1 MDHEN and CDR2 SYDVKM. CDR3 bases: TGTGCCAGCAGCCCGTCGCCCTCCTTTAGCGGGGGGCACCTCGGGGGGATAGCCGGGGAGCTGTTTTTT. It encodes CASSPSPSFSGGHLGGIAGELFF.

This chain connects TRBV11-2 to TRBJ1-2, with D possibly matching TRBD1 (5 bases). Germline CDR1 SGHAT, CDR2 FQNNGV. Trimming stripped 1 base from V and 4 bases from J, with 10 bases between. CDR3 size: 14 residues. In DNA, the CDR3 is TGTGCCAGCAGCTTAGGCGGGACGACCTATGGCTACACCTTC. This gives the protein CASSLGGTTYGYTF.

The rearrangement joins TRBV27 to TRBJ2-2, with TRBD2 as a possible D gene (6 bases). Germline V gives CDR1 MNHEY, CDR2 SMNVEV (reference sequence). V was trimmed by 5 bases and J by 4 bases, leaving 14 bases between them. The CDR3 extends over 15 amino acids. CDR3 loop: CASSDGTASTGELFF. In nucleotides, the CDR3 is TGTGCCAGCAGTGATGGGACTGCGAGCACCGGGGAGCTGTTTTTT.

The J gene is TRBJ2-3, the V gene TRBV23-1, with D possibly being TRBD1 (5 bases). TRBV23-1 carries the ORF label, with uncertain function. This CDR3 spans 21 amino acids. Between the trimmed V and J ends, which lost 0 bases and 0 bases, there was a span of 25 bases. The CDR3, as DNA: TGCGCCAGCAGTCAATCGTGCGGACACGATTACCCCACTCCTAGCACAGATACGCAGTATTTT. Translation gives CASSQSCGHDYPTPSTDTQYF.

The chain carries TRBV7-8 and TRBJ2-3; D unresolved. The CDR3 spans 12 residues. Trimming removed 5 bases from V and 2 bases from J, with 5 bases in between. CDR1 SGHVS and CDR2 FQNEAQ come from the germline V gene. CDR3: CASSPTTDTQYF. For the CDR3, the DNA is TGTGCCAGCAGCCCTACCACAGATACGCAGTATTTT.

The chain uses TRBV7-2 and TRBJ1-5; D gene unclear. V lost 1 base and J 6 bases, leaving 7 bases between the germline ends. This CDR3 spans 13 amino acids. Per the germline V gene, CDR1 is SGHTA and CDR2 is FQGNSA. CDR3 loop: CASSLGLTQPQHF. DNA of the CDR3: TGTGCCAGCAGCTTAGGACTGACTCAGCCCCAGCATTTT.

This chain joins TRBV18 and TRBJ1-1, with a weak D call TRBD1 (6 bases). This CDR3 comprises 14 residues. The germline gives CDR1 KGHSH, CDR2 LQKENI. Trimming removed 0 bases at V and 7 bases at J, with 12 bases between. The CDR3, as DNA: TGTGCCAGCTCACCACCGGGCAGGGGCGGTGAAGCTTTCTTT. Protein sequence: CASSPPGRGGEAFF.

The gene calls are TRBV12-5 and TRBJ2-5, with D hard to call. Germline CDR1 is LGHNT and CDR2 is FRNRAP. Trimming shortened V by 6 bases and J by 6 bases, and 14 bases separated the two germline ends. The CDR3 is made up of 13 amino acids. CDR3 nucleotide sequence: TGTGCTAGTGGCCTAAAATACGCAAAGACCCAGTACTTC. Amino acids: CASGLKYAKTQYF.

This rearrangement joins TRBV11-2 to TRBJ2-1, with a weak D call TRBD2 (6 bases). The CDR3 covers 13 residues. Germline CDR1 SGHAT, CDR2 FQNNGV. Deletions cut 4 bases from V and 12 bases from J, with 16 bases between. The CDR3 is CASSSPRGTGQFF. The CDR3 DNA reads as TGTGCCAGCAGCTCGCCTCGCGGGACTGGGCAGTTCTTC.